The 17 T cell receptor beta chains below were found in one sample sequenced in a study of T cell responses to AZD1222 COVID-19 vaccine. Sequencing used immunoSEQ multiplex PCR; TCRdb keeps in-frame clones, though not all of them. This repertoire shows 100,000 to 130,000 clones, roughly 89% found once; its top ten account for approximately 3.1%. The specimen comprised peripheral blood, sampled on day 0 of MenACWY control vaccination. The receptors originated from an adult in good health.

The chain combines TRBV20-1 with TRBJ1-5; the D gene is possibly TRBD1 (5 bases). Trimming stripped 3 bases from V and 6 bases from J, with 15 bases between. CDR1 DFQATT and CDR2 SNEGSKA come from the germline V gene (reference sequence). The CDR3 is 14 residues long. CDR3 sequence (DNA): TGCAGTGCTAGTAATCGGGGGACGGTTCAGCCCCAGCATTTT. Its translation is CSASNRGTVQPQHF.

The CDR3 nucleotides read TGTGCCAGCTCACCCATTGTGCAGGAATCGGCTGGCTACACCTTC. Its protein product is CASSPIVQESAGYTF. The chain links TRBV18 to TRBJ1-2; D not resolved. The CDR3 extends over 15 amino acids. Looked up from germline, CDR1 is KGHSH and CDR2 is LQKENI. The V gene lost 3 bases and the J gene lost 7 bases, with 18 bases spanning the gap.

The rearrangement joins TRBV5-4 to TRBJ1-2; a weak D match, TRBD1 (6 bases). The CDR3 extends over 15 amino acids. CDR1 is SGHNT, CDR2 YYREEE, per germline (reference sequence). The V end lost 0 bases, the J end lost 0 bases, and 9 bases lay between the germline ends. The CDR3 region has the DNA TGTGCCAGCAGCTTGGGACAGGTAGCTAACTATGGCTACACCTTC. Its protein is CASSLGQVANYGYTF.

This clone came up once. This sequence joins TRBV10-3 and TRBJ1-4; D perhaps matches TRBD1 (6 bases). The germline gives CDR1 ENHRY, CDR2 SYGVKD. V lost 8 bases and J lost 8, with 15 bases in between. This CDR3 region has 13 residues. DNA of the CDR3: TGTGCCATCCGGGACAATATGGAAGAAAAACTGTTTTTT. Translated: CAIRDNMEEKLFF.

CDR3 coding DNA: TGTGCCAGCAGCCTACTGGGGACAGGCGGCACTGGCTACACCTTC. As protein: CASSLLGTGGTGYTF. The chain has TRBV27 and TRBJ1-2, with 8 bases identical to TRBD1. CDR1 and CDR2 (germline): MNHEY, SMNVEV (reference sequence). The CDR3 loop spans 15 amino acids. V lost 6 bases to trimming and J lost 7 bases; unmatched junction nucleotides: 13.

The rearrangement joins TRBV30 to TRBJ2-4; 7 nucleotides agree with TRBD1. From germline, CDR1 is GTSNPN and CDR2 SVGIG (reference sequence). The CDR3 length is 16 residues. After removal of 2 bases from V and 0 bases from J, the junction contained 7 bases not matched to a gene. The CDR3 DNA sequence: TGTGCCTGGAGTAAACAGGGGCCACGAGCCAAAAACATTCAGTACTTC. Its translation: CAWSKQGPRAKNIQYF.

This clone was recorded once. The V gene is TRBV20-1, the J gene TRBJ1-1; TRBD1 is a possible D gene (5 bases). The CDR3 contains 10 residues. With 6 bases removed from V and 8 bases from J, the gap between germline ends came to 10 bases. CDR1 DFQATT and CDR2 SNEGSKA come from the germline V gene (reference sequence). CDR3 sequence: CSAKRTEAFF. As DNA, the CDR3 is TGCAGTGCCAAAAGGACAGAAGCTTTCTTT.

The CDR3 nucleotides are TGTGCCACTCAGCTAGGGACAGGGGGACTTGCAGATACGCAGTATTTT. Protein sequence: CATQLGTGGLADTQYF. The chain combines TRBV19 with TRBJ2-3; 11 nucleotides line up with TRBD1. With 10 bases clipped from V and 4 bases from J, the junction kept 13 bases outside the gene matches. The CDR3 is 16 amino acids. CDR1 is LNHDA and CDR2 is SQIVND in the germline V gene (reference sequence).

The gene calls are TRBV5-1 and TRBJ1-1; maybe TRBD1 (5 bases). Trimming cost V 0 bases and J 5 bases, with 14 bases left between them. This CDR3 spans 15 amino acids. Germline V gene lookup returns CDR1 SGHRS and CDR2 YFSETQ. CDR3 nucleotides: TGCGCCAGCAGCTTGGCAGGCAGGGTGAGAACTGAAGCTTTCTTT. Amino acid sequence: CASSLAGRVRTEAFF.

The chain recombines TRBV30 with TRBJ2-3, with a possible D match to TRBD2 (5 bases). Trimming stripped 2 bases from V and 9 bases from J, with 12 bases between. Germline V gene lookup returns CDR1 GTSNPN and CDR2 SVGIG (reference sequence). The CDR3 sequence is 12 residues long. The CDR3 spells CAWSFGGGTQYF. CDR3 DNA sequence: TGTGCCTGGAGTTTCGGAGGAGGAACGCAGTATTTT.

For the CDR3, the DNA is TGTGCCAGCAGCCAAGATGTCGGGACAGGGGCTGAAAAACTGTTTTTT. This sequence encodes CASSQDVGTGAEKLFF. The chain uses TRBV3-1 (or the pseudogene TRBV3-2) and TRBJ1-4; 10 nucleotides match TRBD1. This CDR3 region has 16 residues. Germline V CDR1 and CDR2: LGHDT, YNNKEL (reference sequence). The J segment lost 7 bases and the V segment lost 0 bases, leaving 5 bases of the junction unmatched.

In nucleotides, the CDR3 is TGTGCCAGCAGTTACGGGGGATCGGGACAGCCCCAGCATTTT. Its protein product is CASSYGGSGQPQHF. The chain combines TRBV6-5 with TRBJ1-5; D is perhaps TRBD1 (5 bases). Germline values: CDR1 MNHEY, CDR2 SVGAGI. The V end was cut by 2 bases, the J end by 7 bases, with 12 bases between. The CDR3 extends over 14 amino acids.

This chain joins TRBV3-1 (or the pseudogene TRBV3-2) and TRBJ1-3, with 9 bases that match TRBD1. J gave up 3 bases and V 10 bases, and 4 bases lay outside the gene matches. Germline CDR1 and CDR2: LGHDT and YNNKEL (reference sequence). The CDR3 runs 13 residues. DNA for the CDR3: TGTGCCACCTCGACAGGGGGTGGAAACACCATATATTTT. Protein sequence: CATSTGGGNTIYF.

This chain joins TRBV5-6 and TRBJ1-3; tentative D call: TRBD1 (5 bases). CDR1 SGHDT and CDR2 YYEEEE come from the germline V gene. This CDR3 is built from 13 residues. Deletions cut 4 bases from V and 4 bases from J, with 9 bases between. In DNA form, the CDR3 reads TGTGCCAGCAGCGACAGACAGGGAAACACCATATATTTT. Residues: CASSDRQGNTIYF.

This rearrangement joins TRBV19 to TRBJ2-1; D is uncertain. Looked up from germline, CDR1 is LNHDA and CDR2 is SQIVND (reference sequence). The V end lost 7 bases, the J end lost 0 bases, and 10 bases lay between the germline ends. The CDR3 totals 14 residues. The CDR3 coding sequence is TGTGCCAGTAAGGGCCCGAGCTCCTACAATGAGCAGTTCTTC. Amino acid sequence: CASKGPSSYNEQFF.

This rearrangement joins TRBV5-1 to TRBJ1-4; D remains unclear. CDR1 and CDR2 (germline): SGHRS, YFSETQ. The CDR3 has 13 residues. V was shortened by 4 bases and J by 3 bases, with 7 bases between the two germline ends. CDR3 region: CASSPSPNEKLFF. In DNA, the CDR3 is TGCGCCAGCAGCCCCTCGCCTAATGAAAAACTGTTTTTT. The entire variable domain, with the rest obtained from reference TRBV5-1 and TRBJ1-4, is as follows: KAGVTQTPRYLIKTRGQQVTLSCSPISGHRSVSWYQQTPGQGLQFLFEYFSETQRNKGNFPGRFSGRQFSNSRSEMNVSTLELGDSALYLCASSPSPNEKLFFGSGTQLSVL.

This clone was seen once. Different DNA sequences within this sample yield the same CDR3. This chain uses TRBV6-5 with TRBJ2-7; TRBD1 aligns across 9 bases. V gave up 0 bases and J gave up 3 bases; unmatched junction bases: 0. The germline gives CDR1 MNHEY, CDR2 SVGAGI. The CDR3 loop spans 14 amino acids. CDR3 in DNA: TGTGCCAGCAGTTACTCGGGACAGGGCTACGAGCAGTACTTC. This codes for CASSYSGQGYEQYF.